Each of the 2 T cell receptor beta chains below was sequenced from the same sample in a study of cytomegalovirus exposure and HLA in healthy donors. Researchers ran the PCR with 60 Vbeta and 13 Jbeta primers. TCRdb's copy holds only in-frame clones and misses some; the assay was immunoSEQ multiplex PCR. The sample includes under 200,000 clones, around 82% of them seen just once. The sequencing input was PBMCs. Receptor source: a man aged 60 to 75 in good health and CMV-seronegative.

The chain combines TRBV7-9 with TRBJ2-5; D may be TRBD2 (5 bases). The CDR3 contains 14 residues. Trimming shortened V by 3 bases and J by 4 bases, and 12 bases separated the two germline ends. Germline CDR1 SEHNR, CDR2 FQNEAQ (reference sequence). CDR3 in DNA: TGTGCCAGCAGCTTGCCTGGTGGAGGAGAGACCCAGTACTTC. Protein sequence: CASSLPGGGETQYF.

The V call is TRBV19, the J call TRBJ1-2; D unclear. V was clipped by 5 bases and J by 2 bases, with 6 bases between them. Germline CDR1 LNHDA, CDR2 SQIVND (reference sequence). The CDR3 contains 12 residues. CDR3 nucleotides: TGTGCCAGTAGTGGGCAGAACTATGGCTACACCTTC. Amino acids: CASSGQNYGYTF.